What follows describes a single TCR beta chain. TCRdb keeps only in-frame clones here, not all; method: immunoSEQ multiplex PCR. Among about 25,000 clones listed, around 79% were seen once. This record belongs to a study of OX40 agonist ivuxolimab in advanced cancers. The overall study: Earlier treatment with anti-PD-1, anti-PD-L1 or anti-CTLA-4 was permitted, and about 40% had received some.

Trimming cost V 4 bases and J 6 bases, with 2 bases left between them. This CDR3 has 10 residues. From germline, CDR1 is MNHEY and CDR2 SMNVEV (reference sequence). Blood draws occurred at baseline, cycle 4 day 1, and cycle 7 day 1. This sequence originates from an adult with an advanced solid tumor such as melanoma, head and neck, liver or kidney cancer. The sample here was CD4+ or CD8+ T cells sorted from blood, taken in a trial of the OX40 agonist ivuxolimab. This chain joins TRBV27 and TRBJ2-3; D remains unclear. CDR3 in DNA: TGTGCCAGCAGTTGGGATACGCAGTATTTT. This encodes CASSWDTQYF.